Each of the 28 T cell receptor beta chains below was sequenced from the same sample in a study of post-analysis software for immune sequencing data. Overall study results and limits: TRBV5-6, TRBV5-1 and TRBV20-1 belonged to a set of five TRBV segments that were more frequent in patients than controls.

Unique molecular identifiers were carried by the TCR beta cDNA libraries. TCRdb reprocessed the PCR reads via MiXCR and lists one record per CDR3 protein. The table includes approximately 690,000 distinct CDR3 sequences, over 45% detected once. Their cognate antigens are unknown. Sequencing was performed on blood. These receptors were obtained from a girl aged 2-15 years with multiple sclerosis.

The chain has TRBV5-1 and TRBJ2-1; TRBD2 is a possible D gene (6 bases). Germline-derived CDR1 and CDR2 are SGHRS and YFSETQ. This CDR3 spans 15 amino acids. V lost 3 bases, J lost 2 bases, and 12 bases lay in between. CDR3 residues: CASSWAGSTYNEQFF. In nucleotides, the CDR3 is TGCGCCAGCAGCTGGGCGGGGTCCACCTACAATGAGCAGTTCTTC.

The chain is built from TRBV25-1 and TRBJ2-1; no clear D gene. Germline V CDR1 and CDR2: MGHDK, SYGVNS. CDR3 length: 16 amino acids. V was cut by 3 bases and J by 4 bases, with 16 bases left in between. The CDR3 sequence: CASSDNRVMEYNEQFF. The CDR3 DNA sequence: TGTGCCAGCAGTGATAATAGGGTTATGGAATACAATGAGCAGTTCTTC. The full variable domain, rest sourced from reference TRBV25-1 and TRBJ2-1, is EADIYQTPRYLVIGTGKKITLECSQTMGHDKMYWYQQDPGMELHLIHYSYGVNSTEKGDLSSESTVSRIRTEHFPLTLESARPSHTSQYLCASSDNRVMEYNEQFFGPGTRLTVL.

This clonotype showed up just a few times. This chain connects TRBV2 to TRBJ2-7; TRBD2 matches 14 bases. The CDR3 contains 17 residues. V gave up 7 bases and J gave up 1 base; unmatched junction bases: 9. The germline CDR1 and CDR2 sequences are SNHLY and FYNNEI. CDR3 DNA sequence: TGTGCCAGCACCCTGGGGACTAGCGGGAGTAATTCCTACGAGCAGTACTTC. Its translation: CASTLGTSGSNSYEQYF.

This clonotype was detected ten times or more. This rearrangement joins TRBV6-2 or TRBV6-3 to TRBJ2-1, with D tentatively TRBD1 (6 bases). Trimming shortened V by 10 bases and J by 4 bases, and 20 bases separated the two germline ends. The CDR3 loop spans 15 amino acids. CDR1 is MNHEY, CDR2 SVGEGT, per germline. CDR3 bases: TGTGCCACAGTATACGTTCCGGGGACATACAATGAGCAGTTCTTC. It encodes CATVYVPGTYNEQFF.

The CDR3 DNA is TGTGCCAGCAGCACCCCTCGGGACGGAGTCTTAGAGACCCAGTACTTC. This encodes CASSTPRDGVLETQYF. This rearrangement joins TRBV5-6 to TRBJ2-7, with D perhaps TRBD1 or TRBD2 (5 bases each). Matching the DNA end better, TRBJ2-5 makes the J call doubtful. Germline V CDR1 and CDR2: SGHDT, YYEEEE. This CDR3 is built from 16 residues.

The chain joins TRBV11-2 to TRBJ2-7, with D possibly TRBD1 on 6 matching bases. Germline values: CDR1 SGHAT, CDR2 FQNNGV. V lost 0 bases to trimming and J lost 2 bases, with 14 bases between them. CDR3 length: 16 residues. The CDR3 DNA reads TGTGCCAGCAGCTTAGACCCGTTACGACAGGCCTACGAGCAGTACTTC. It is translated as CASSLDPLRQAYEQYF.

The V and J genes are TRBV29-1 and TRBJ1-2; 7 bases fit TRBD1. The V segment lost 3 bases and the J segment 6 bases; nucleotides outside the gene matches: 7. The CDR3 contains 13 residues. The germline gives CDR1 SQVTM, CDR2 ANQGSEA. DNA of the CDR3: TGCAGCGTTGACGAAAGGGGGCTAAATGGCTACACCTTC. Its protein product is CSVDERGLNGYTF.

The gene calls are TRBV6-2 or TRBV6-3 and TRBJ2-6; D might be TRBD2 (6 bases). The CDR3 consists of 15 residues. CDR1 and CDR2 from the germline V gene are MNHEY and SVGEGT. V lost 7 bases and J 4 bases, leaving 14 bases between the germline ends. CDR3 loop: CASTRGTAGANVLTF. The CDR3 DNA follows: TGTGCCAGCACTCGGGGGACGGCCGGGGCCAACGTCCTGACTTTC.

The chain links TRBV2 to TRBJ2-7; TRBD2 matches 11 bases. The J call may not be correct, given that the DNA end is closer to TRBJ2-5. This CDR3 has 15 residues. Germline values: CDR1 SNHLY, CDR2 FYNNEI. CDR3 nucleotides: TGTGCCAGCAGTGATATAGCGGGAGGGCCGGAGACCCAGTACTTC. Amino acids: CASSDIAGGPETQYF.

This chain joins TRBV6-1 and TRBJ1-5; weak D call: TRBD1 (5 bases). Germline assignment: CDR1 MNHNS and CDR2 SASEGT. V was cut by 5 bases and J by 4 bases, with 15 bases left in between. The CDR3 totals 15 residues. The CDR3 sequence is CASSIVTVSNQPQHF. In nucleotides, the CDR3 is TGTGCCAGCAGTATAGTGACAGTAAGTAATCAGCCCCAGCATTTT.

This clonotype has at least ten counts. In DNA form, the CDR3 reads TGTGCCAGCAGCTCTGGGGCCAACGTCCTGACTTTC. As protein: CASSSGANVLTF. The rearrangement links TRBV12-3 or TRBV12-4 to TRBJ2-6; D unresolved. V gave up 6 bases and J gave up 0 bases, with 0 bases separating them. The CDR3 covers 12 residues.

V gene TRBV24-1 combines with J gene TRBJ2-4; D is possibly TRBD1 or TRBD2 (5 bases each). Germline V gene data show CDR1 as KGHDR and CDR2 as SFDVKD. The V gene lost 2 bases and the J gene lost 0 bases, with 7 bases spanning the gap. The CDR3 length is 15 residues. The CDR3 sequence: CATSDSGTAKNIQYF. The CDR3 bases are TGTGCCACCAGTGATTCCGGGACAGCCAAAAACATTCAGTACTTC.

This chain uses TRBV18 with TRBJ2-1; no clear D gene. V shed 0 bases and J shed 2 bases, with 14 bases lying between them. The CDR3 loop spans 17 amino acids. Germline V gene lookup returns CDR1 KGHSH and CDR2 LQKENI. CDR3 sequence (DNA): TGTGCCAGCTCACCACCTTGGCCCCTCAGGACCTACAATGAGCAGTTCTTC. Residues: CASSPPWPLRTYNEQFF.

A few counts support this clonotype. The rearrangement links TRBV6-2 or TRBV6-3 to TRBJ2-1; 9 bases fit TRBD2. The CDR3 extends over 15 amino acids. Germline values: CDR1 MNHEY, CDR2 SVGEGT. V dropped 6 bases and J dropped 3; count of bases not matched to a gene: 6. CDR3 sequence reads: CASSRAGGIYNEQFF. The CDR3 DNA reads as TGTGCCAGCAGCCGAGCGGGAGGCATCTACAATGAGCAGTTCTTC.

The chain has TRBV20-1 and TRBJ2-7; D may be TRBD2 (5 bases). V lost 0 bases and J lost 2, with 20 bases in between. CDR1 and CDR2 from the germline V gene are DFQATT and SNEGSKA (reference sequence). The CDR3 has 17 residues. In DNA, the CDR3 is TGCAGTGCTAGAGATAGGGTAGTGGGAGTAAGGGCCTACGAGCAGTACTTC. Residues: CSARDRVVGVRAYEQYF.

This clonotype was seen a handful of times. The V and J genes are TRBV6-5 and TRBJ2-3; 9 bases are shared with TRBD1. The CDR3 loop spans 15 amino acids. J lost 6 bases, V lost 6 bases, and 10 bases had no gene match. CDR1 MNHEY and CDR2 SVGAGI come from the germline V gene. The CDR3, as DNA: TGTGCCAGCAGGAGGACAGGGGAGGCCGTCGATACGCAGTATTTT. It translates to CASRRTGEAVDTQYF.

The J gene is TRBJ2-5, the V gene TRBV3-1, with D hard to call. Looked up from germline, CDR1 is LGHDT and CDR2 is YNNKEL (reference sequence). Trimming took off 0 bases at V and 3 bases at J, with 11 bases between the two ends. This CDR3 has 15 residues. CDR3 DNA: TGTGCCAGCAGCCAAGACGCGAGGACGGAAGAGACCCAGTACTTC. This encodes CASSQDARTEETQYF.

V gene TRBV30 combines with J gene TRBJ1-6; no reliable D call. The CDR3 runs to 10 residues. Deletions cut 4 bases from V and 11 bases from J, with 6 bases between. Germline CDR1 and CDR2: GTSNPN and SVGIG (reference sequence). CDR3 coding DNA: TGTGCCTGGAACGGAACACCCCTCCACTTT. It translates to CAWNGTPLHF.

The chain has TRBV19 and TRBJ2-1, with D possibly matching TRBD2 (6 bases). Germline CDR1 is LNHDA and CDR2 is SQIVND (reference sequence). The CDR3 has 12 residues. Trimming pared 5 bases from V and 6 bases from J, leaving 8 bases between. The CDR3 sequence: CASSVSGNEQFF. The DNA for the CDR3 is TGTGCCAGTAGTGTTAGCGGCAATGAGCAGTTCTTC.

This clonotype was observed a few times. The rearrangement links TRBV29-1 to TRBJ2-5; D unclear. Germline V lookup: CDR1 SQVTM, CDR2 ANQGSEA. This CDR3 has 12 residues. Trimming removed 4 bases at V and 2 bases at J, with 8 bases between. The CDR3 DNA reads TGCAGCGTTGCCCACCAGCAAGAGACCCAGTACTTC. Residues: CSVAHQQETQYF.

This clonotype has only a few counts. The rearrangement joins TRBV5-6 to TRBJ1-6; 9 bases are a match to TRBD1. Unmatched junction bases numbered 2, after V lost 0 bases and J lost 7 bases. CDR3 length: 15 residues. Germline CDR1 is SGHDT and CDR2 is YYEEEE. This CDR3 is CASSLAGTGNSPLHF. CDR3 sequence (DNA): TGTGCCAGCAGCTTGGCCGGGACAGGGAATTCACCCCTCCACTTT.

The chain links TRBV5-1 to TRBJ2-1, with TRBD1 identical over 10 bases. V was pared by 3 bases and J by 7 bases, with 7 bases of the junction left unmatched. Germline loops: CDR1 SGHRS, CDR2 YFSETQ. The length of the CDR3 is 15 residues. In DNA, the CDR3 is TGCGCCAGCAGCTCATGGACAGGGGGAGTGAATGAGCAGTTCTTC. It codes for CASSSWTGGVNEQFF.

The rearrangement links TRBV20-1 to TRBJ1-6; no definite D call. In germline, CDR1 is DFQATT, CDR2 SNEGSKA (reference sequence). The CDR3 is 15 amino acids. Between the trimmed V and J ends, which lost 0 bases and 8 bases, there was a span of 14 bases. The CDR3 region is CSARDRWGTDSPLHF. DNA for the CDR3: TGCAGTGCTAGAGATCGATGGGGTACTGATTCACCCCTCCACTTT.

The CDR3 region is CSARPIGLATETQYF. The CDR3 DNA is TGCAGTGCTCGCCCCATTGGACTAGCGACGGAGACCCAGTACTTC. The chain is built from TRBV20-1 and TRBJ2-5; TRBD2 agrees at 9 bases. The CDR3 is 15 residues long. The germline V gene has CDR1 DFQATT and CDR2 SNEGSKA (reference sequence). Trimming removed 5 bases from V and 5 bases from J; junction bases left unmatched: 12.

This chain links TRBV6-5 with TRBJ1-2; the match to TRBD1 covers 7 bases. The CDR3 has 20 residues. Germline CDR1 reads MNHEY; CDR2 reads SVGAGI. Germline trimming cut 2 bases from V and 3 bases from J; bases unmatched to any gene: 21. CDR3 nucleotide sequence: TGTGCCAGCAGTTACCCGATGACTGGACAGGAGACCCTGGCGGACTATGGCTACACCTTC. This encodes CASSYPMTGQETLADYGYTF.

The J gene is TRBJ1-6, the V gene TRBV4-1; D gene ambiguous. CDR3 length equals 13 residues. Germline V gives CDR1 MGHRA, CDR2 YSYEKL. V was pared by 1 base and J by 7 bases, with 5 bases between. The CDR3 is CASSQAGNSPLHF. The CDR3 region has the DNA TGCGCCAGCAGCCAAGCGGGGAATTCACCCCTCCACTTT.

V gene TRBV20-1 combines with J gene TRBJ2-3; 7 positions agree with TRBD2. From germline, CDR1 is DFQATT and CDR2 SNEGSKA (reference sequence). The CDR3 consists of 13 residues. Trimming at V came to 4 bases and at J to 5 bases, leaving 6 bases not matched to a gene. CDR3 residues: CSATPLAGDTQYF. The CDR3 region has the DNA TGCAGTGCTACCCCCTTAGCGGGAGATACGCAGTATTTT.

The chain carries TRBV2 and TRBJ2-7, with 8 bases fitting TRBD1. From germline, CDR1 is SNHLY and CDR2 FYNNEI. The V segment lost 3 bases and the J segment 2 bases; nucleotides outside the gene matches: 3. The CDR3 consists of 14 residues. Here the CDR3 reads CASSETTGAYEQYF. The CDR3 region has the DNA TGTGCCAGCAGTGAGACGACAGGGGCCTACGAGCAGTACTTC.